This TCR beta chain was documented in a study of blood T cell repertoires in COVID-19. About the research overall: Samples representing acute and convalescent COVID-19 were sourced from the United States, Italy and Spain. T cells, B-cell-depleted T cells, or PBMCs provided the cDNA or gDNA that served as material.

Assay: immunoSEQ multiplex PCR; the TCRdb copy retains only in-frame clones and omits some. The sample records 150,000 or so clones, 85% to 90% being singletons. The TCR originated in a man aged 80 or over with acute or convalescent COVID-19. Sequencing used peripheral blood.

The CDR3 region is CASRRTSPAGLYSNQPQHF. The DNA of the CDR3 is TGTGCCAGCAGGCGAACCTCCCCGGCGGGGCTCTATAGCAATCAGCCCCAGCATTTT. The chain uses TRBV27 and TRBJ1-5; D might be TRBD1 (5 bases). Deletions cut 6 bases from V and 0 bases from J, with 24 bases between. The CDR3 is 19 residues long. Germline-derived CDR1 and CDR2 are MNHEY and SMNVEV (reference sequence).